This T cell receptor (beta chain) was obtained from a study of blood T cells in healthy people across ages. General study results and limits: There was no known CMV status for donors, so expanded clonotype changes were possibly confounded. Per million T cells, TCR beta diversity dropped about linearly as age rose.

Next came a second PCR, run for about 7 to 12 cycles, which used a sample-barcoded 5' primer along with a J-beta primer mix. A template-switch adaptor that had 12 random nucleotides put a tag on each cDNA molecule. MiXCR, applied by TCRdb to the 5' RACE reads, yields one record per CDR3 protein. Here the sample spans around 790,000 distinct CDR3 sequences, roughly 44% being singletons. In regard to this clonotype: The antigen is not known.

This CDR3 spans 14 amino acids. Trimming took 1 base from V and 5 from J, leaving 11 bases between them. CDR1 is LGHDT, CDR2 YNNKEL, per germline (reference sequence). V is TRBV3-1 and J is TRBJ2-5; D unclear. Material for sequencing was blood. The TCR originated in a man between 60 and 70 years old in good health. The CDR3 DNA reads as TGTGCCAGCAGCCAAGGCCGGGCCCGGGAGACCCAGTACTTC. Translation: CASSQGRARETQYF.